This note documents a single TCR beta chain sequence. The antigen remains unidentified. The data stem from a study of a mutant IDH1 vaccine in newly diagnosed glioma. About the study: Patients previously underwent radiotherapy, temozolomide, or both, and most underwent both. General study findings and limits: Immune responses arising from the vaccine appeared in more than 90% of patients. Changes in the top peripheral T cell clonotypes seemingly had no bearing on pseudoprogression.

Time point noted: baseline, week 1 (first vaccination visit). Regarding treatment: pre-vaccination baseline after standard-of-care therapy. Only in-frame clones appear in the TCRdb table, and some are missing; sequencing was by immunoSEQ multiplex PCR. The data contain about 63,000 clones, about 86% of them seen just once; the ten biggest clones take up 4.6%. This receptor was obtained from a woman between 18 and 30 years old with glioma. Some clones in this sample may be carry-over from other donors' samples. Specimen: peripheral blood mononuclear cells (PBMCs), collected from a glioma patient treated with radiotherapy, temozolomide or both.

CDR3 loop: CASRPLGEETQYF. CDR3 in DNA: TGTGCCAGCAGGCCACTAGGGGAAGAGACCCAGTACTTC. The chain has TRBV6-6 and TRBJ2-5; the D gene could be TRBD1 or TRBD2 (5 bases each). This CDR3 contains 13 residues. The V and J ends lost 6 bases and 3 bases respectively, with 11 bases between them. Germline-derived CDR1 and CDR2 are MNHNY and SVGAGI (reference sequence).